What follows are 25 T cell receptor beta chains derived from one specimen sequenced in a study of T cell repertoires in cytomegalovirus infection. The antigens for these receptors are not known. Via MiXCR, TCRdb re-called the reads, giving one row per CDR3 protein. Of nearly 700,000 distinct CDR3 sequences listed, about 33% are singletons. The starting material was cultured PBMCs, obtained from culture after CMV antigen stimulation. Receptors were obtained from a human donor in good health (CMV status not recorded). Some clones in this sample may be carry-over from other donors' samples.

The chain has TRBV14 and TRBJ1-2; TRBD1 matches at 10 bases. The CDR3 totals 19 residues. J gave up 0 bases and V 1 base, and 11 bases lay outside the gene matches. CDR1 is SGHDN, CDR2 FVKESK, per germline. The CDR3 sequence is CASSQVDRGRIRANYGYTF. In DNA, the CDR3 is TGTGCCAGCAGCCAAGTGGACAGGGGGAGGATTCGAGCTAACTATGGCTACACCTTC. Supplemented by reference TRBV14 and TRBJ1-2, the full variable domain reads EAGVTQFPSHSVIEKGQTVTLRCDPISGHDNLYWYRRVMGKEIKFLLHFVKESKQDESGMPNNRFLAERTGGTYSTLKVQPAELEDSGVYFCASSQVDRGRIRANYGYTFGSGTRLTVV.

This clonotype has a count of ten or more. The V gene is TRBV7-8, the J gene TRBJ2-7, with TRBD1 as a possible D gene (6 bases). The CDR3 totals 14 residues. V shed 1 base and J shed 3 bases, with 10 bases lying between them. Germline-derived CDR1 and CDR2 are SGHVS and FQNEAQ. The CDR3: CASSLGQGYYEQYF. DNA of the CDR3: TGTGCCAGCAGCTTAGGCCAGGGGTACTACGAGCAGTACTTC. Combining the CDR3 with reference TRBV7-8 and TRBJ2-7 gives the whole variable domain GAGVSQSPRYKVAKRGQDVALRCDPISGHVSLFWYQQALGQGPEFLTYFQNEAQLDKSGLPSDRFFAERPEGSVSTLKIQRTQQEDSAVYLCASSLGQGYYEQYFGPGTRLTVT.

This clonotype was recorded many times. CDR3 nucleotides: TGTGCCAGCAGCTTCAGGAACAATCAGCCCCAGCATTTT. It translates to CASSFRNNQPQHF. V and J are TRBV7-2 and TRBJ1-5; D gene unclear. The germline gives CDR1 SGHTA, CDR2 FQGNSA. The CDR3 has 13 residues. Trimming took off 3 bases at V and 3 bases at J, with 6 bases between the two ends.

The chain joins TRBV7-8 to TRBJ1-4; the D is unclear. CDR1 is SGHVS, CDR2 FQNEAQ, per germline. V was shortened by 5 bases and J by 3 bases, with 10 bases between the two germline ends. The CDR3 extends over 14 amino acids. CDR3 region: CASSVSGSNEKLFF. CDR3 DNA sequence: TGTGCCAGCAGCGTCTCTGGATCTAATGAAAAACTGTTTTTT.

The gene calls are TRBV12-5 and TRBJ2-7; possible D gene TRBD2, 6 bases. The CDR3 is 16 amino acids. The ends were cut back, 0 bases at V and 6 bases at J, with 18 bases in the middle. Germline CDR1 is LGHNT and CDR2 is FRNRAP. CDR3 sequence (DNA): TGTGCTAGTGGTTTGGTACTGGGAGGAGGGGTTGGCGAGCAGTACTTC. Protein sequence: CASGLVLGGGVGEQYF.

This clonotype turned up a few times. This chain connects TRBV27 to TRBJ2-3, with D unresolved. CDR1 and CDR2 from the germline V gene are MNHEY and SMNVEV (reference sequence). The CDR3 runs 12 residues. Trimming removed 5 bases at V and 3 bases at J, with 6 bases between. CDR3 protein: CASSSETDTQYF. The CDR3 DNA reads as TGTGCCAGCAGTAGCGAGACAGATACGCAGTATTTT.

This chain uses TRBV7-2 with TRBJ2-4; the match to TRBD2 covers 11 bases. In germline, CDR1 is SGHTA, CDR2 FQGNSA. The CDR3 is made up of 16 amino acids. J lost 9 bases, V lost 6 bases, and 13 bases had no gene match. The CDR3 nucleotides read TGTGCCAGCAGTCTACTAGCGGGAGCGGGGGTGGGCATTCAGTACTTC. This encodes CASSLLAGAGVGIQYF.

This clonotype occurred many times. The rearrangement links TRBV7-2 to TRBJ2-3, with 7 bases fitting TRBD1. J was trimmed by 2 bases and V by 5 bases; bases with no gene match: 10. There are 16 residues in the CDR3. Per the germline V gene, CDR1 is SGHTA and CDR2 is FQGNSA. The CDR3 here is CASSPGTALYTDTQYF. CDR3 sequence (DNA): TGTGCCAGCAGCCCGGGGACAGCCCTATACACAGATACGCAGTATTTT.

The table lists this clonotype with many counts. The rearrangement joins TRBV7-6 to TRBJ2-1; D might be TRBD1 (5 bases). V was shortened by 0 bases and J by 2 bases, with 11 bases between the two germline ends. CDR3 length: 16 residues. The germline CDR1 and CDR2 sequences are SGHVS and FNYEAQ. The CDR3 region is CASSLAYRTTYNEQFF. CDR3 bases: TGTGCCAGCAGCTTAGCTTACAGGACCACCTACAATGAGCAGTTCTTC. Full variable domain (outside the CDR3, taken from reference TRBV7-6 and TRBJ2-1): GAGVSQSPRYKVTKRGQDVALRCDPISGHVSLYWYRQALGQGPEFLTYFNYEAQQDKSGLPNDRFSAERPEGSISTLTIQRTEQRDSAMYRCASSLAYRTTYNEQFFGPGTRLTVL.

V usage is TRBV6-5 and J usage is TRBJ2-4, with TRBD2 matching over 8 bases. The trim removed 6 bases at V and 8 bases at J, leaving 9 bases unmatched. The CDR3 covers 14 residues. CDR1 and CDR2 (germline): MNHEY, SVGAGI. CDR3 DNA: TGTGCCAGCAGACCCCCGGGGGGGCCGGACATTCAGTACTTC. Encoded protein: CASRPPGGPDIQYF.

The chain combines TRBV4-3 with TRBJ2-1, with 12 positions matching TRBD2. The CDR3 spans 19 residues. V dropped 2 bases and J dropped 6; count of bases not matched to a gene: 14. Germline values: CDR1 LGHNA, CDR2 YSLEER. The CDR3, as DNA: TGCGCCAGCAGCCAATCAATAGGGCTAGCGGGAGGGCCCGGCAATGAGCAGTTCTTC. Encoded protein: CASSQSIGLAGGPGNEQFF.

The rearrangement joins TRBV6-1 to TRBJ1-1; D unclear. The CDR3 runs 15 residues. Trimming took 4 bases from V and 1 from J, leaving 13 bases between them. Looked up from germline, CDR1 is MNHNS and CDR2 is SASEGT. In nucleotides, the CDR3 is TGTGCCAGCAGTGTACTGGGCGAGGGGAACACTGAAGCTTTCTTT. Translated: CASSVLGEGNTEAFF.

This clonotype came up a few times. The rearrangement joins TRBV6-2 or TRBV6-3 to TRBJ1-1; D remains unclear. With 7 bases removed from V and 2 bases from J, the gap between germline ends came to 23 bases. The CDR3 runs to 17 residues. Germline V gene sequence: CDR1 MNHEY, CDR2 SVGEGT. CDR3 protein: CASTRKQKRTYNTEAFF. CDR3 nucleotides: TGTGCCAGCACTCGAAAACAAAAGAGGACGTATAACACTGAAGCTTTCTTT.

This clonotype was detected a few times. The chain links TRBV6-1 to TRBJ2-7, with TRBD2 identical over 9 bases. V shed 7 bases, J shed 10 bases, and the junction held 11 bases outside the gene matches. In germline, CDR1 is MNHNS, CDR2 SASEGT. This CDR3 comprises 13 residues. This CDR3 is CASTFRLAVYQYF. The CDR3 nucleotides are TGTGCCAGCACCTTCCGACTAGCGGTATACCAGTACTTC.

V usage is TRBV12-3 or TRBV12-4 and J usage is TRBJ2-1, with 12 bases that match TRBD2. Trimming took 5 bases from V and 6 from J; bases not matched to a gene: 8. The CDR3 loop spans 16 amino acids. CDR3 sequence (DNA): TGTGCCAGCAGTGCTCGACTAGCGGGAGTACTCAATGAGCAGTTCTTC. This codes for CASSARLAGVLNEQFF.

This clonotype occurred a few times. This chain links TRBV4-1 with TRBJ2-3; no reliable D call. This CDR3 has 15 residues. Germline V gene data show CDR1 as MGHRA and CDR2 as YSYEKL. Trimming cost V 0 bases and J 2 bases, with 9 bases left between them. The CDR3 spells CASSQEVADTDTQYF. DNA for the CDR3: TGCGCCAGCAGCCAAGAGGTAGCTGACACAGATACGCAGTATTTT.

The sample holds many counts of this clonotype. The chain couples TRBV7-2 to TRBJ2-7, with 7 bases aligning to TRBD2. Trimming took 4 bases from V and 2 from J; bases not matched to a gene: 8. The CDR3 spans 15 residues. CDR1 and CDR2 from the germline V gene are SGHTA and FQGNSA. In DNA form, the CDR3 reads TGTGCCAGCAGCTCTTCAGCGGGGAGAACCTACGAGCAGTACTTC. Translation: CASSSSAGRTYEQYF.

This clonotype showed up just a few times. The V call is TRBV5-5, the J call TRBJ2-3, with 8 bases matching TRBD2. V lost 0 bases, J lost 7 bases, and 10 bases stayed unmatched. The CDR3 length is 16 residues. Germline values: CDR1 SGHKS, CDR2 YYEKEE (reference sequence). The CDR3 sequence is CASSLGGGNAGNTQYF. Written as DNA, the CDR3 is TGTGCCAGCAGCTTGGGCGGGGGGAATGCGGGGAATACGCAGTATTTT.

Only a few counts were recorded for this clonotype. V gene TRBV12-3 or TRBV12-4 combines with J gene TRBJ2-7; 8 nucleotides align to TRBD2. This CDR3 comprises 19 residues. V was clipped by 11 bases and J by 0 bases; unmatched bases: 24. CDR3 coding DNA: TGTGCCCCCTGTCGGGATTTGTTTCGCGGGAGGTTTAGCTCCTACGAGCAGTACTTC. Encoded protein: CAPCRDLFRGRFSSYEQYF.

The chain joins TRBV6-1 to TRBJ2-1, with 8 bases fitting TRBD2. This CDR3 region has 17 residues. Losses at the gene ends were 1 base for V and 0 bases for J; bases not matched to a gene: 5. Germline CDR1 and CDR2: MNHNS and SASEGT. The CDR3 DNA is TGTGCCAGCAGTGAAGACGGGGGGGGCTACTCCTACAATGAGCAGTTCTTC. The encoded protein is CASSEDGGGYSYNEQFF.

V usage is TRBV29-1 and J usage is TRBJ2-5; maybe TRBD2 (6 bases). Germline values: CDR1 SQVTM, CDR2 ANQGSEA. The ends were cut back, 0 bases at V and 5 bases at J, with 10 bases in the middle. The CDR3 contains 13 residues. This CDR3 reads CSVEDPGVETQYF. DNA for the CDR3: TGCAGCGTTGAAGATCCGGGGGTCGAGACCCAGTACTTC. Full variable domain (missing parts from reference TRBV29-1 and TRBJ2-5): SAVISQKPSRDICQRGTSLTIQCQVDSQVTMMFWYRQQPGQSLTLIATANQGSEATYESGFVIDKFPISRPNLTFSTLTVSNMSPEDSSIYLCSVEDPGVETQYFGPGTRLLVL.

V is TRBV7-9 and J is TRBJ2-2; possible D gene TRBD1, 6 bases. V lost 6 bases and J 5 bases, leaving 16 bases between the germline ends. The CDR3 is 15 residues long. Germline CDR1 and CDR2: SEHNR and FQNEAQ (reference sequence). Written as DNA, the CDR3 is TGTGCCAGCAGGGGACGGCAGGGGACAACCGGGGAGCTGTTTTTT. Protein: CASRGRQGTTGELFF.

The chain carries TRBV27 and TRBJ1-4; perhaps TRBD1 as D (5 bases). Trimming pared 1 base from V and 8 bases from J, leaving 20 bases between. The CDR3 length is 17 residues. The V gene's germline CDR1 is MNHEY and CDR2 SMNVEV (reference sequence). The CDR3 DNA reads TGTGCCAGCAGTTTATTAGGAAGCGGGGGGACGGAAGAAAAACTGTTTTTT. It specifies CASSLLGSGGTEEKLFF.

The V call is TRBV2, the J call TRBJ2-3, with D possibly matching TRBD2 (6 bases). This CDR3 region has 15 residues. Germline loops: CDR1 SNHLY, CDR2 FYNNEI. Trimming removed 6 bases at V and 5 bases at J, with 18 bases between. The chain's CDR3 is CASSRRAAGGDTQYF. The CDR3 region has the DNA TGTGCCAGCAGCAGGAGGGCGGCAGGCGGAGATACGCAGTATTTT.

This clonotype was seen a few times. The chain combines TRBV12-3 or TRBV12-4 with TRBJ2-1; 14 nucleotides agree with TRBD2. The CDR3 length is 16 residues. The V segment lost 6 bases and the J segment 5 bases; nucleotides outside the gene matches: 6. CDR3 region: CASSSGTSGGDNEQFF. The CDR3, as DNA: TGTGCCAGCAGCTCCGGGACTAGCGGGGGTGACAATGAGCAGTTCTTC.